A selection of T cell receptor beta chains follows, all from one sample in a study of technical replicates of blood from a few donors. Assay: immunoSEQ multiplex PCR; the TCRdb copy retains only in-frame clones and omits some. Seen here are tens of thousands of clones, just under 97% observed once, and the top ten hold 0.24%. The sample taken for sequencing was T cells isolated from PBMCs. The receptors were gathered from a human donor in good health. Both conserved end residues are part of each CDR3. The D gene is left open where the match is weak. Where a row states a size, it is once, few, many or the class of an expanded clone; other rows omit it.

>TRBJ2-1|once|TRBD2|TRBV4-2
CASSPTSGGTNEQFF
TGTGCCAGCAGCCCTACTAGCGGGGGGACGAATGAGCAGTTCTTC
>TRBJ1-1|-|TRBD1|TRBV5-4
CASSPGTGGADTEAFF
TGTGCCAGCAGCCCCGGGACAGGGGGCGCGGACACTGAAGCTTTCTTT
>TRBJ2-2|-|-|TRBV9
CASSLGGRGSAGELFF
TGTGCCAGCAGCCTTGGGGGGAGAGGTTCGGCCGGGGAGCTGTTTTTT
>TRBJ2-7|-|TRBD2|TRBV10-1
CASGGLAGIAYF
TGCGCCAGCGGAGGACTAGCGGGAATAGCGTACTTC
>TRBJ1-1|once|-|TRBV5-1
CASRNLSEAFF
TGCGCCAGCAGGAATCTATCCGAAGCTTTCTTT
>TRBJ2-1|-|TRBD1|TRBV6-1
CASSGTDLYNEQFF
TGTGCCAGCAGCGGGACAGATCTTTACAATGAGCAGTTCTTC
>TRBJ2-2|-|-|TRBV5-1
CASSFSGVRLNTGELFF
TGCGCCAGCAGCTTTTCAGGGGTCAGGCTGAACACCGGGGAGCTGTTTTTT
>TRBJ1-4|-|TRBD1|TRBV7-9
CASSSRGLEEKLFF
TGTGCCAGCAGCTCCAGGGGGCTCGAGGAAAAACTGTTTTTT
>TRBJ1-1|-|TRBD1|TRBV28
CASSPGTGAEAFF
TGTGCCAGCAGCCCCGGGACAGGGGCTGAAGCTTTCTTT
>TRBJ1-1|-|TRBD1|TRBV5-5
CASSPIWWDRANTEAFF
TGTGCCAGCAGCCCGATCTGGTGGGACAGGGCGAACACTGAAGCTTTCTTT